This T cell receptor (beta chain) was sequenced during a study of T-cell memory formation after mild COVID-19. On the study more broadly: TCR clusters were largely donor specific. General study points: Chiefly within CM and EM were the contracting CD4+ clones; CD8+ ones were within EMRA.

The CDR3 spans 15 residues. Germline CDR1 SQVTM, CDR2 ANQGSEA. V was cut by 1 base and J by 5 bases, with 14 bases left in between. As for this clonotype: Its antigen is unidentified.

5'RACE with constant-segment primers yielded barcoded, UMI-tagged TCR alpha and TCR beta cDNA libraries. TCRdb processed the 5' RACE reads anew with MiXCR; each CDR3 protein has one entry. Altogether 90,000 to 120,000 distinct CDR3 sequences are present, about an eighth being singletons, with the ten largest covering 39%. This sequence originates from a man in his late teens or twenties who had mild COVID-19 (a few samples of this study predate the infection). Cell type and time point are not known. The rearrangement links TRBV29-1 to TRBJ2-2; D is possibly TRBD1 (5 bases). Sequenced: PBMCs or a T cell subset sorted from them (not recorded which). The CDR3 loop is CSVEVPTAATGELFF. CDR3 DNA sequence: TGCAGCGTTGAAGTCCCGACAGCCGCAACCGGGGAGCTGTTTTTT.